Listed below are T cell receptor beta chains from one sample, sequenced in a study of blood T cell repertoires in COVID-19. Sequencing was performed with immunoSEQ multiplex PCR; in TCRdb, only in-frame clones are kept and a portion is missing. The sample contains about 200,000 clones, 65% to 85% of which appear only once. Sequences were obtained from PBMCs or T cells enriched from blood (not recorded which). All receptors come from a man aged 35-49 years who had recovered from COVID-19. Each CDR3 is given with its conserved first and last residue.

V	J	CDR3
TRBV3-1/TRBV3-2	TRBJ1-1	CASSQRDSNTEAFF
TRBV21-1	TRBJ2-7	CASSPRSGRGIYEQYF
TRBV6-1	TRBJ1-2	CASSEGRGYGYTF
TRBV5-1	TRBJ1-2	CASSFPGTGWAGYTF
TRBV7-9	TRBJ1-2	CASSLATGTGGYGYTF
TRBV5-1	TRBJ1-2	CASSLGGDRSYGYTF
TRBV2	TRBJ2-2	CASRPGLANTGELFF
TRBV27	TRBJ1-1	CASKPAMPGIEAFF
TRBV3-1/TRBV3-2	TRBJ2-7	CASSHPGLAYEQYF
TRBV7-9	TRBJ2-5	CASSATSETQYF
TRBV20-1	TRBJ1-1	CSARVRTEAFF
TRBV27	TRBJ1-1	CASSLSIHPNTEAFF
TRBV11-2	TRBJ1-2	CASSFGGYDGYTF
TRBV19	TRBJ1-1	CASRTQGNTEAFF
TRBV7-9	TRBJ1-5	CASSLFGDQPQHF
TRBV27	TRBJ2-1	CASSSGSSSYNEQFF
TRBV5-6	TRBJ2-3	CASSDVTGDPTDTQYF
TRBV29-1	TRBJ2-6	CSVRTGGPGANVLTF
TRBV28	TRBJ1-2	CASRGGIGGRIYGYTF
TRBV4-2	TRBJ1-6	CASSQKTGVNSPLHF
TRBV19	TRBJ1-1	CASSTSQGNTEAFF
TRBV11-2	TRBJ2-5	CASSFNLQETQYF
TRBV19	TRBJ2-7	CASSEGTGEQYF
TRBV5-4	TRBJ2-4	CASSLDQSAKNIQYF
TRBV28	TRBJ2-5	CASSLTAGGEETQYF
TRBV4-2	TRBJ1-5	CASSPDPGGFSNQPQHF
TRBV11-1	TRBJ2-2	CASSFMNTGELFF
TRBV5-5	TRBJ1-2	CASSFPGQGMKGYTF
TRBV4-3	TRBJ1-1	CASSPGQTNTEAFF
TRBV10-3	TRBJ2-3	CAISESPRSGGDTQYF
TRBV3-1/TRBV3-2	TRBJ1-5	CASSPSSNQPQHF
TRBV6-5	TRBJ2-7	CASRGDRAEQYF
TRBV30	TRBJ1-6	CAWNLGGVEYNSPLHF
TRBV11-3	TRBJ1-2	CASSLARAAGYTF
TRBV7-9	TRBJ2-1	CASSLADRGDEQFF
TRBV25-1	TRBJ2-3	CASSDWGGTDTQYF
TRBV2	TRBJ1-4	CASNNRGPNEKLFF
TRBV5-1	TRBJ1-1	CASSQGGTGGVWAFF
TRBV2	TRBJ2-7	CASSEGLASGRGYEQYF
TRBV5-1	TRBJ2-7	CASSLGFGTSEVQYF
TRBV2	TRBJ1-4	CASRGGPNEKLFF
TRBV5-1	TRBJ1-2	CASSFEQGVYYGYTF
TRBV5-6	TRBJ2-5	CASSFGQGQETQYF
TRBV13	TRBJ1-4	CASSLRGATNEKLFF
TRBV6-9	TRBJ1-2	CANGRRGYGYTF
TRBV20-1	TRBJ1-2	CSASRQYGYTF
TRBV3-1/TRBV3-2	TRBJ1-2	CASSVRDPQRGGYTF
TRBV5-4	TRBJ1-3	CASSRDRGSGNTIYF
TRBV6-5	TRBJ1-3	CASTMRVEGNTIYF
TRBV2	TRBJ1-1	CASSPTPMNTEAFF